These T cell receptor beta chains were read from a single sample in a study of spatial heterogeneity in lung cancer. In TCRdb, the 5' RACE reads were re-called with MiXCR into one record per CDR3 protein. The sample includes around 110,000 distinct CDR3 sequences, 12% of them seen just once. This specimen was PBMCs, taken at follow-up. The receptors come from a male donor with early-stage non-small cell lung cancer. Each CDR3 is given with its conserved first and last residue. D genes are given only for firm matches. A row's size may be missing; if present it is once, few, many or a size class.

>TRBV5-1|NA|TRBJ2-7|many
CASSLEASTYEQYF
TGCGCCAGCAGCTTGGAGGCCAGTACCTACGAGCAGTACTTC
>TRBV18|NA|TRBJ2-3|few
CASSQGSTDTQYF
TGTGCCAGCTCCCAAGGGAGCACAGATACGCAGTATTTT
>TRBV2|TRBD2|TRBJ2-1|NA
CASRSGGAYNEQFF
TGTGCCAGCAGGAGCGGGGGGGCCTACAATGAGCAGTTCTTC
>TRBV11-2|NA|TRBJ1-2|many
CASSPDRTYGYTF
TGTGCCAGCAGCCCAGACAGGACGTATGGCTACACCTTC
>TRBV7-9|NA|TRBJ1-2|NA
CASSLRLGYGYTF
TGTGCCAGCAGCCTGAGGCTGGGCTATGGCTACACCTTC
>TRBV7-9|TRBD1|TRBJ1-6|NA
CASSFALGQANNSPLHF
TGTGCCAGCAGCTTTGCGCTGGGACAGGCCAATAATTCACCCCTCCACTTT
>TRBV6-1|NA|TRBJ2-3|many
CASIKAGTDTQYF
TGTGCCAGCATCAAAGCGGGCACAGATACGCAGTATTTT
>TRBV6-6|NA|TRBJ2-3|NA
CASDRQGGDTQYF
TGTGCCAGCGATAGGCAGGGCGGAGATACGCAGTATTTT
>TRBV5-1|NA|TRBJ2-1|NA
CASRSLVGGGEEQFF
TGCGCCAGCAGGAGTCTAGTCGGGGGTGGGGAAGAGCAGTTCTTC
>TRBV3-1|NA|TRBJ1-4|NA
CASSQGGATNEKLFF
TGTGCCAGCAGCCAAGGGGGCGCAACTAATGAAAAACTGTTTTTT
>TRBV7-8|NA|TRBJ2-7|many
CASSLDFGAGNEQYF
TGTGCCAGCAGCTTAGATTTTGGTGCAGGGAACGAGCAGTACTTC
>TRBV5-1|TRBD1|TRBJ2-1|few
CASSWSPGTGINEQFF
TGCGCCAGCAGCTGGAGTCCCGGGACAGGGATAAATGAGCAGTTCTTC
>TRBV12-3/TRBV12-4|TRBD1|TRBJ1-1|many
CASSLTGTGKRAEAFF
TGTGCCAGCAGTTTAACCGGGACAGGGAAGAGGGCTGAAGCTTTCTTT
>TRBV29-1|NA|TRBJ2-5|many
CSVEEGEETQYF
TGCAGCGTTGAAGAGGGGGAAGAGACCCAGTACTTC